A single T cell receptor (beta chain) is shown here with its context. As yet, its antigen is unknown. The germline gives CDR1 SGHVS, CDR2 FQNEAQ. CDR3 length: 17 residues. V gave up 5 bases and J gave up 6 bases; unmatched junction bases: 14. The sample is drawn from a study of CD8 T cells in Susac syndrome. Whole-study results and caveats: The study admitted that it had a relatively small number of individuals in its TCR sequencing and HLA analysis.

TCR beta sequencing covered blood CD8+ and CD4+ T cells. FACS was used to enrich TEMRA cells, whereas the CD8+ and CD4+ T cells were obtained by negative isolation. Reverse transcription used roughly 0.5 to 1 ug RNA and random hexamers. Amplification of TCR beta CDR3 across 54 Vbeta and 13 Jbeta was performed with immunoSEQ multiplex PCR. TCRdb passed the immunoSEQ multiplex PCR reads through MiXCR, listing each CDR3 protein once. Of under 70,000 distinct CDR3 sequences listed, approximately 92% are singletons. This sequence originates from a human donor in good health. Sequencing was carried out using CD8+ T cells from PBMCs. The chain couples TRBV7-8 to TRBJ2-2, with 8 bases lining up with TRBD2. The CDR3 coding sequence is TGTGCCAGCAGCACCGGGTTTAGCGGGGCCCCCCCCGGGGAGCTGTTTTTT. It is translated as CASSTGFSGAPPGELFF. The full variable domain, in which reference TRBV7-8 and TRBJ2-2 provide the parts outside the CDR3, is GAGVSQSPRYKVAKRGQDVALRCDPISGHVSLFWYQQALGQGPEFLTYFQNEAQLDKSGLPSDRFFAERPEGSVSTLKIQRTQQEDSAVYLCASSTGFSGAPPGELFFGEGSRLTVL.